A selection of T cell receptor beta chains follows, all from one sample in a study of T cell repertoires in cytomegalovirus infection. TCRdb re-analysed the reads in MiXCR, keeping a single row per CDR3 protein. The table includes under 850,000 distinct CDR3 sequences, under 40% detected once. The sequencing input was PBMCs. The receptor source for this set is a human donor in good health (CMV status not recorded). Some clones in this sample may be carry-over from other donors' samples. Each CDR3 is given with its conserved first and last residue. D genes are given only for firm matches. Expanded clones are given a class, and other clones once, few, many or no size at all.

D gene | clone size | J gene | V gene | CDR3 DNA | CDR3 protein
NA | few | TRBJ1-5 | TRBV7-8 | TGTGCCAGCAGCTTATGGGACGGGGGCTTGCCCCAGCATTTT | CASSLWDGGLPQHF
TRBD2 | NA | TRBJ2-7 | TRBV7-9 | TGTGCCAGCAGCCCTAGCGGGAGGGTCGGCGAGCAGTACTTC | CASSPSGRVGEQYF
NA | NA | TRBJ1-6 | TRBV12-3/TRBV12-4 | TGTGCCAGCAGTTTAGAGCCCGGATACCCCCTCCACTTT | CASSLEPGYPLHF
TRBD2 | NA | TRBJ2-1 | TRBV12-3/TRBV12-4 | TGTGCCAGCAGACTCACTAGCGGGGGAAGTCGAAATGAGCAGTTCTTC | CASRLTSGGSRNEQFF
TRBD1 | NA | TRBJ2-3 | TRBV28 | TGTGCCAGCAGTACAGGGGACGACACAGATACGCAGTATTTT | CASSTGDDTDTQYF
NA | NA | TRBJ1-5 | TRBV28 | TGTGCCAGCAGATCTAGGACAGTTGATAGCAATCAGCCCCAGCATTTT | CASRSRTVDSNQPQHF
NA | NA | TRBJ1-2 | TRBV6-6 | TGTGCCAGCAGTCAGACAGTCTATGGCTACACCTTC | CASSQTVYGYTF
NA | few | TRBJ1-2 | TRBV20-1 | TGCAGTGCTAGAGGGTCAGGCCCCTATGGCTACACCTTC | CSARGSGPYGYTF
NA | many | TRBJ2-6 | TRBV12-3/TRBV12-4 | TGTGCCAGCATAGGGTCCCCTGGGGCCAACGTCCTGACTTTC | CASIGSPGANVLTF
TRBD2 | few | TRBJ2-3 | TRBV11-2 | TGTGCCAGCAGCTTACGCGGGGGGGCAGCAGATACGCAGTATTTT | CASSLRGGAADTQYF
NA | few | TRBJ2-1 | TRBV4-2 | TGTGCCAGCAGCCAAGAATATGCGGCGGAGCAGTTCTTC | CASSQEYAAEQFF
NA | few | TRBJ2-1 | TRBV28 | TGTGCCAGCAGCCCCGTCCGCACCAGAGTCCATGAGCAGTTCTTC | CASSPVRTRVHEQFF
NA | many | TRBJ2-5 | TRBV7-8 | TGTGCCAGCAGCTCCGGGGCTCGTGAACAAGAGACCCAGTACTTC | CASSSGAREQETQYF
TRBD1 | NA | TRBJ2-1 | TRBV28 | TGTGCCAGCAGTATGATGACAGGGTTAAATGAGCAGTTCTTC | CASSMMTGLNEQFF
NA | many | TRBJ1-5 | TRBV7-2 | TGTGCCAGCAGCTTAGGAGCCCGGCCTGGGAATCAGCCCCAGCATTTT | CASSLGARPGNQPQHF
NA | NA | TRBJ2-7 | TRBV11-3 | TGTGCCAGCGGGAGGAACAGGGACACCTACGAGCAGTACTTC | CASGRNRDTYEQYF
TRBD2 | many | TRBJ2-5 | TRBV7-8 | TGTGCCAGCAGCCGCAGGGCTAGCGGGAGTATTCAGGAGACCCAGTACTTC | CASSRRASGSIQETQYF
NA | many | TRBJ1-5 | TRBV12-3/TRBV12-4 | TGTGCCAGCAGTTTAGCGCGTGGAGCCTGGCAGCCCCAGCATTTT | CASSLARGAWQPQHF
TRBD1 | NA | TRBJ1-1 | TRBV5-1 | TGCGCCAGCAGCTCCTACAGGGGGAGGACTGAAGCTTTCTTT | CASSSYRGRTEAFF
TRBD1 | NA | TRBJ2-7 | TRBV4-1 | TGCGCCAGCAGCCAGCATAGAGACAGGGGTTACGAGCAGTACTTC | CASSQHRDRGYEQYF
TRBD2 | NA | TRBJ2-3 | TRBV7-6 | TGTGCCAGCAGCGTTCTAGCGGGGTACACAGATACGCAGTATTTT | CASSVLAGYTDTQYF
NA | many | TRBJ2-3 | TRBV12-3/TRBV12-4 | TGTGCCAGCAGTTCGGAGCGGGCTAGCACAGATACGCAGTATTTT | CASSSERASTDTQYF
NA | once | TRBJ1-3 | TRBV7-6 | TGTGCCAGCAGCTCAGGGACATTTGGAAACACCATATATTTT | CASSSGTFGNTIYF
TRBD1 | many | TRBJ2-7 | TRBV6-1 | TGTGCCAGCAGTGAACGTATGACAGGGGGATACGAGCAGTACTTC | CASSERMTGGYEQYF
NA | NA | TRBJ1-1 | TRBV7-6 | TGTGCCAGCAGCCACCCACAGAACACTGAAGCTTTCTTT | CASSHPQNTEAFF
NA | few | TRBJ2-7 | TRBV6-6 | TGTGCCAGCAGTTACGACAGGCCCTACGAGCAGTACTTC | CASSYDRPYEQYF
TRBD1 | NA | TRBJ1-2 | TRBV7-2 | TGTGCCATCAGCTTAGCCACGGGACAGAACTATTGCGACACCTTC | CAISLATGQNYCDTF
TRBD1 | NA | TRBJ2-7 | TRBV28 | TGTGCCAGCAGTTTATTCGGGACAGGAGAAGACGAGCAGTACTTC | CASSLFGTGEDEQYF
TRBD2 | NA | TRBJ2-1 | TRBV7-2 | TGTGCCAGCAGCTGGACTAGCGGGAGGGCCGGTGAGCAGTTCTTC | CASSWTSGRAGEQFF
NA | NA | TRBJ2-1 | TRBV30 | TGTGCCTGGAGTGAACCGGGGGAATACGATGAGCAGTTCTTC | CAWSEPGEYDEQFF
TRBD1 | NA | TRBJ1-4 | TRBV7-6 | TGTGTCAGCAGCCGGACAGGGGTTGATAATGAAAAACTGTTTTTT | CVSSRTGVDNEKLFF
TRBD2 | few | TRBJ2-5 | TRBV15 | TGTGCCACCAGCAGAGATAGGGGCGGGACTAGCGCCACCCAAGAGACCCAGTACTTC | CATSRDRGGTSATQETQYF
TRBD1 | NA | TRBJ1-2 | TRBV28 | TGTGCCAGCAGAAAACCGGGACAGGTCGGCCTCCTCTATGGCTACACCTTC | CASRKPGQVGLLYGYTF
TRBD1 | few | TRBJ1-5 | TRBV20-1 | TGCAGTGCTAGGGACGGGACAGGGGGGACAAATCAGCCCCAGCATTTT | CSARDGTGGTNQPQHF
TRBD2 | NA | TRBJ2-1 | TRBV10-3 | TGTGCCATCAGACCGGGACTAGCCAACCACAATGAGCAGTTCTTC | CAIRPGLANHNEQFF
NA | NA | TRBJ2-3 | TRBV2 | TGTGCCAGCACGGGACAACGCACAGATACGCAGTATTTT | CASTGQRTDTQYF
NA | NA | TRBJ1-4 | TRBV11-2 | TGTGCCAGCAGCTTAGGAGATAGCCGGGAAAAACTGTTTTTT | CASSLGDSREKLFF
TRBD2 | NA | TRBJ2-7 | TRBV7-2 | TGTGCCAGCAGCTTGGGGACTACTAGCGGGAGTTACGAGCAGTACTTC | CASSLGTTSGSYEQYF
NA | many | TRBJ1-2 | TRBV12-3/TRBV12-4 | TGTGCCAGCAGTTTTGGAGCTAACTATGGCTACACCTTC | CASSFGANYGYTF
TRBD1 | NA | TRBJ1-1 | TRBV6-1 | TGTGCCAGCAGGGCCCGGACAGGCGGGAACACTGAAGCTTTCTTT | CASRARTGGNTEAFF
TRBD1 | NA | TRBJ2-7 | TRBV30 | TGTGCCTGGAGTGGGGACAGGGGGCGAGTATACGAGCAGTACTTC | CAWSGDRGRVYEQYF
NA | few | TRBJ2-5 | TRBV20-1 | TGCAGTGCTAGAGATGCGGGACTGAAAAAAGAGACCCAGTACTTC | CSARDAGLKKETQYF
NA | NA | TRBJ1-5 | TRBV12-3/TRBV12-4 | TGTGCCAGCAGTTCCGGAGGGGCAAAGAGCAATCAGCCCCAGCATTTT | CASSSGGAKSNQPQHF
TRBD1 | NA | TRBJ1-1 | TRBV27 | TGTGCCAGCAGTTTATCGAAGGGGACAGGGGCCGCTTTCTTT | CASSLSKGTGAAFF
NA | NA | TRBJ1-5 | TRBV19 | TGTGCCAGTAGTATAGCAGGGAAGAATCAGCCCCAGCATTTT | CASSIAGKNQPQHF